These T cell receptor beta chains were read from a single sample in a study of OX40 agonist ivuxolimab in advanced cancers. TCRdb keeps only in-frame clones here, not all; method: immunoSEQ multiplex PCR. Counted here are about 79,000 clones, 90% to 95% occurring once; the ten biggest clones make up 8.5% to 10%. Here the sequenced sample was CD4+ or CD8+ T cells sorted from blood, taken in a trial of the OX40 agonist ivuxolimab. These TCRs come from an adult with an advanced solid tumor such as melanoma, head and neck, liver or kidney cancer. Both conserved end residues are part of each CDR3. Fields, in order: CDR3 length, J gene, V gene, D gene, CDR3 protein. D genes are given only for firm matches.

15,TRBJ1-5,TRBV9,TRBD1,CASSQGTGLGQPQHF
16,TRBJ2-1,TRBV13,TRBD2,CASSLERGGLSDEQFF
14,TRBJ1-2,TRBV6-5,TRBD1,CASSYRTGFDGYTF
12,TRBJ2-1,TRBV4-2,.,CASSQGDNEQFF
16,TRBJ1-3,TRBV28,TRBD1,CASSLRTGSSGNTIYF
14,TRBJ2-7,TRBV6-1,.,CATMGHGITYEQYF
14,TRBJ2-7,TRBV27,TRBD1,CASSFSTGAYEQYF
17,TRBJ1-3,TRBV15,TRBD1,CATSSTPGQGFSNTIYF
16,TRBJ1-4,TRBV6-5,.,CASSYRTGQSNEKLFF
13,TRBJ1-1,TRBV11-2,.,CASSPDLNTEAFF
12,TRBJ2-3,TRBV5-6,.,CASSVETDTQYF
13,.,TRBV27,TRBD2,CASSLGTSYEQYF
15,TRBJ2-1,TRBV6-5,.,CASSYSFDGYNEQFF
14,TRBJ2-7,TRBV5-4,TRBD2,CASSPTSGSYEQYF
16,TRBJ2-4,TRBV7-3,.,CASSLRGRYLQNIQYF